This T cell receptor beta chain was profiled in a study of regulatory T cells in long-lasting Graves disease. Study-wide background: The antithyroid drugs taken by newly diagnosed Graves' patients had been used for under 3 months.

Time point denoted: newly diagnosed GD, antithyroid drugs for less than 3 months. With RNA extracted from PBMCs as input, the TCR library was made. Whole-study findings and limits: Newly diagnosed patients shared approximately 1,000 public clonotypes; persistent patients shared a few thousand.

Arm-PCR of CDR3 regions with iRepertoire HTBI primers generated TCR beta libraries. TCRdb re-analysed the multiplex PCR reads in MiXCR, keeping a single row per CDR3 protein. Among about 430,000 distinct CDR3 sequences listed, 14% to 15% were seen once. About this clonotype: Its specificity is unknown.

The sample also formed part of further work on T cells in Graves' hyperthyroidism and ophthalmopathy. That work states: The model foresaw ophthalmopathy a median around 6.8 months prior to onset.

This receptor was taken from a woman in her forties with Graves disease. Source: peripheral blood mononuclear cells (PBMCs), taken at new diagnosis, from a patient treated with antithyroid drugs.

In DNA form, the CDR3 reads TGTGCCAGCAGGGGGGGGATAGCGGGGTCGAACACCGGGGAGCTGTTTTTT. It specifies CASRGGIAGSNTGELFF. The chain is built from TRBV7-2 and TRBJ2-2; TRBD2 matches 8 bases. Germline CDR1 SGHTA, CDR2 FQGNSA. Trimming cost V 6 bases and J 0 bases; bases outside gene matches: 9. The CDR3 covers 17 residues.